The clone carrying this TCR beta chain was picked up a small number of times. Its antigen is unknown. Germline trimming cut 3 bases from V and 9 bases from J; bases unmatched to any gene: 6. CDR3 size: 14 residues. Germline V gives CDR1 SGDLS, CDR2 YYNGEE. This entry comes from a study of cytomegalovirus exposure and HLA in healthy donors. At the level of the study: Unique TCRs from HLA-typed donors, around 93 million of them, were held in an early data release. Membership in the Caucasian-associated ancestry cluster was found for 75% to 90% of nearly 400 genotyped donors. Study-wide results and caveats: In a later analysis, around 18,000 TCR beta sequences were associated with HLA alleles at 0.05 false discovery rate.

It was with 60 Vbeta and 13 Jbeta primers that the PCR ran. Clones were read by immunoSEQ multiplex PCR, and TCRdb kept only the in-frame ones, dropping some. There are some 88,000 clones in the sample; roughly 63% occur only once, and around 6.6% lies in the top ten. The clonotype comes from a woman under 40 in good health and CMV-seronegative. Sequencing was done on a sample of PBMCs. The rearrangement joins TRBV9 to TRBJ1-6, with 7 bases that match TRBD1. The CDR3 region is CASSETQGISPLHF. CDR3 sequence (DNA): TGTGCCAGCAGCGAGACACAGGGGATTTCACCCCTCCACTTT.